The present entry profiles one TCR beta chain with its context. Germline CDR1 and CDR2: MDHEN and SYDVKM. The CDR3 contains 18 residues. V lost 2 bases to trimming and J lost 7 bases; unmatched junction nucleotides: 17. The sample is drawn from a study of blood T cell repertoires in COVID-19. Background on the study: COVID-19 samples, acute and convalescent, were from the United States, Italy and Spain. Sources were T cells, B-cell-depleted T cells, or PBMCs; the material itself was cDNA or gDNA.

Per the study methods: The assay estimated nucleated cells by amplifying reference gene primers. Using immunoSEQ multiplex PCR, the repertoire was profiled, and TCRdb retains in-frame clones only, with some absent. That table furnishes V, J and clone size, whereas the DNA furnished D and trimming. The table has about 20,000 clones, 70% to 90% seen once. What was sequenced was peripheral blood. This TCR came from a human donor with active COVID-19. The donor label of this sample is uncertain. The chain is built from TRBV28 and TRBJ1-2, with 9 bases aligning to TRBD1. Here the CDR3 DNA reads TGTGCCAGCAGTTTAAGCGGGGCCACAGGGGGCGGAATTCTTGGCTACACCTTC. Amino acid sequence: CASSLSGATGGGILGYTF.